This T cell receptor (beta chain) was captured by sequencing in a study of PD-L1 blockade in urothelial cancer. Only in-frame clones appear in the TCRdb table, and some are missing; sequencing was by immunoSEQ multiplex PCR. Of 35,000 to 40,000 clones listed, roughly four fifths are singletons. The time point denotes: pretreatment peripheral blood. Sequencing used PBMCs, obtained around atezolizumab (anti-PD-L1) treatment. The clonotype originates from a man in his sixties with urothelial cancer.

The CDR3 sequence is CASSLDRGQVEKLFF. The CDR3 bases are TGTGCCAGCAGTCTAGACAGGGGGCAAGTGGAAAAACTGTTTTTT. V usage is TRBV27 and J usage is TRBJ1-4, with 10 bases lining up with TRBD1. The CDR3 covers 15 residues. Unmatched junction bases numbered 8, after V lost 5 bases and J lost 8 bases. Germline CDR1 reads MNHEY; CDR2 reads SMNVEV (reference sequence).